One sample yielded the 21 T cell receptor beta chains listed below, sequenced in a study of cytomegalovirus exposure and HLA in healthy donors. Use of 60 Vbeta and 13 Jbeta primers characterized the PCR. The method was immunoSEQ multiplex PCR; TCRdb's version includes in-frame clones alone and lacks a portion of them. The top ten clones hold 1.5% of a sample with some 140,000 clones, more than 60% of them seen once. Sequences were obtained from PBMCs. The receptors shown here come from a woman younger than 35 in good health and CMV-seronegative.

The V and J genes are TRBV5-4 and TRBJ2-3, with a possible D match to TRBD2 (5 bases). V lost 2 bases and J 2 bases, leaving 12 bases between the germline ends. The CDR3 contains 15 residues. The V gene's germline CDR1 is SGHNT and CDR2 YYREEE (reference sequence). The CDR3 coding sequence is TGTGCCAGCAGCTTTGAGGGCCACACCACAGATACGCAGTATTTT. Protein: CASSFEGHTTDTQYF. Together with reference TRBV5-4 and TRBJ2-3, the CDR3 gives the full variable domain: ETGVTQSPTHLIKTRGQQVTLRCSSQSGHNTVSWYQQALGQGPQFIFQYYREEENGRGNFPPRFSGLQFPNYSSELNVNALELDDSALYLCASSFEGHTTDTQYFGPGTRLTVL.

The rearrangement joins TRBV4-1 to TRBJ2-6; D gene uncertain. CDR3 length: 16 amino acids. Germline V CDR1 and CDR2: MGHRA, YSYEKL. Trimming left V 0 bases short and J 1 base short, with 7 bases between. CDR3 residues: CASSQDAESGANVLTF. Written as DNA, the CDR3 is TGCGCCAGCAGCCAAGATGCGGAGTCTGGGGCCAACGTCCTGACTTTC.

V is TRBV27 and J is TRBJ1-4; D is perhaps TRBD1 (6 bases). CDR1 MNHEY and CDR2 SMNVEV come from the germline V gene (reference sequence). The CDR3 runs to 18 residues. V dropped 3 bases and J dropped 0 bases, with 17 bases sitting between them. The DNA of the CDR3 is TGTGCCAGCAGTTTCCGAGGAACAGGGAGAGCAACTAATGAAAAACTGTTTTTT. Amino acid sequence: CASSFRGTGRATNEKLFF.

CDR3 loop: CACQGAAGGYTF. CDR3 coding DNA: TGTGCCTGCCAGGGGGCCGCGGGAGGCTACACCTTC. The V gene is TRBV30, the J gene TRBJ1-2, with 8 bases matching TRBD1. J gave up 8 bases and V 6 bases, and 8 bases lay outside the gene matches. CDR3 length: 12 amino acids. CDR1 and CDR2 from the germline V gene are GTSNPN and SVGIG (reference sequence).

This sequence joins TRBV19 and TRBJ2-3, with TRBD2 identical over 8 bases. The CDR3 has 16 residues. V trimming: 7 bases; J trimming: 2 bases; junction bases outside the gene matches: 11. The germline gives CDR1 LNHDA, CDR2 SQIVND (reference sequence). For the CDR3, the DNA is TGTGCCAGTAAATGGTTAGGTAGCGGGAACACAGATACGCAGTATTTT. Translation: CASKWLGSGNTDTQYF.

This clone was observed a handful of times. The rearrangement joins TRBV2 to TRBJ2-5; a weak D match, TRBD1 (6 bases). The V gene's germline CDR1 is SNHLY and CDR2 FYNNEI. The CDR3 is made up of 13 amino acids. V was pared by 3 bases and J by 5 bases, with 10 bases between. In DNA, the CDR3 is TGTGCCAGCAGTGATGCAGGGGTTGAGACCCAGTACTTC. Translating gives CASSDAGVETQYF.

This chain connects TRBV29-1 to TRBJ1-1; a weak D match, TRBD1 (6 bases). CDR1 is SQVTM and CDR2 is ANQGSEA in the germline V gene. This CDR3 is built from 17 residues. V gave up 1 base and J gave up 3 bases, with 21 bases separating them. The CDR3 loop reads CSVEAGPDRWYHTEAFF. CDR3 DNA sequence: TGCAGCGTTGAAGCGGGCCCGGACAGATGGTATCACACTGAAGCTTTCTTT.

V and J are TRBV4-1 and TRBJ2-1; 8 nucleotides align to TRBD2. CDR1 MGHRA and CDR2 YSYEKL come from the germline V gene. This CDR3 is 17 amino acids long. The V segment lost 0 bases and the J segment 7 bases; nucleotides outside the gene matches: 11. DNA of the CDR3: TGCGCCAGCAGCCAAGATTACGCCAGCGGGGGATCTAATGAGCAGTTCTTC. Translated: CASSQDYASGGSNEQFF.

The V and J genes are TRBV30 and TRBJ2-4; D may be TRBD2 (7 bases). This CDR3 has 16 residues. Germline CDR1 and CDR2: GTSNPN and SVGIG (reference sequence). V lost 0 bases and J 2 bases, leaving 14 bases between the germline ends. The CDR3 spells CAWSVGGGETKNIQYF. The CDR3 region has the DNA TGTGCCTGGAGTGTAGGAGGGGGGGAAACCAAAAACATTCAGTACTTC.

V usage is TRBV7-6 and J usage is TRBJ1-1; 8 nucleotides match TRBD1. The junction had 7 bases not matched to a gene; V was cut back by 5 bases and J by 11 bases. The CDR3 totals 12 residues. Germline V CDR1 and CDR2: SGHVS, FNYEAQ. The CDR3 loop reads CASSTRTGTAFF. The CDR3 DNA reads TGTGCCAGCAGCACCCGGACAGGGACGGCTTTCTTT.

This rearrangement joins TRBV30 to TRBJ2-2; no firm D call. Germline V gene data show CDR1 as GTSNPN and CDR2 as SVGIG (reference sequence). Trimming stripped 2 bases from V and 7 bases from J, with 8 bases between. The CDR3 is 12 residues long. CDR3 protein: CAWSTVHGELFF. In DNA form, the CDR3 reads TGTGCCTGGAGTACAGTACACGGGGAGCTGTTTTTT. The variable domain in full, with the rest retrieved from reference TRBV30 and TRBJ2-2, is SQTIHQWPATLVQPVGSPLSLECTVEGTSNPNLYWYRQAAGRGLQLLFYSVGIGQISSEVPQNLSASRPQDRQFILSSKKLLLSDSGFYLCAWSTVHGELFFGEGSRLTVL.

This chain uses TRBV5-1 with TRBJ2-1; 8 nucleotides match TRBD2. CDR3 length: 16 residues. Trimming took 2 bases from V and 7 from J; bases not matched to a gene: 11. CDR1 is SGHRS, CDR2 YFSETQ, per germline. The CDR3 nucleotides are TGCGCCAGCAGCTTAGCGGGAGCCACCAGTAGGAATGAGCAGTTCTTC. Its protein is CASSLAGATSRNEQFF. Full variable domain (missing parts from reference TRBV5-1 and TRBJ2-1): KAGVTQTPRYLIKTRGQQVTLSCSPISGHRSVSWYQQTPGQGLQFLFEYFSETQRNKGNFPGRFSGRQFSNSRSEMNVSTLELGDSALYLCASSLAGATSRNEQFFGPGTRLTVL.

This clone appeared a few times. The V gene is TRBV30, the J gene TRBJ2-2, with D perhaps matching TRBD2 (6 bases). CDR1 and CDR2 (germline): GTSNPN, SVGIG (reference sequence). CDR3 length equals 13 residues. Trimming stripped 3 bases from V and 5 bases from J, with 10 bases between. The CDR3 loop reads CAWRETSTGELFF. Written as DNA, the CDR3 is TGTGCCTGGAGAGAGACTAGTACCGGGGAGCTGTTTTTT.

Only one count was recorded for this clone. V is TRBV2 and J is TRBJ1-2; D unclear. The CDR3 runs 13 residues. V lost 6 bases, J lost 7 bases, and 15 bases lay in between. CDR1 is SNHLY and CDR2 is FYNNEI in the germline V gene. Here the CDR3 reads CASSAESSGGYTF. The CDR3, as DNA: TGTGCCAGCAGCGCTGAGTCCTCGGGTGGCTACACCTTC.

This clone was recorded a few times. This sequence joins TRBV7-2 and TRBJ2-5; 12 bases agree with TRBD2. Germline loops: CDR1 SGHTA, CDR2 FQGNSA. Trimming took 6 bases from V and 6 from J; bases not matched to a gene: 11. The CDR3 covers 16 residues. As DNA, the CDR3 is TGTGCCAGCAGTCTGACTAGCGGGAGCGGATGGAAGACCCAGTACTTC. This translates into CASSLTSGSGWKTQYF.

The chain joins TRBV15 to TRBJ2-1, with a possible D match to TRBD2 (5 bases). Germline V lookup: CDR1 LNHNV, CDR2 YYDKDF (reference sequence). V dropped 0 bases and J dropped 5 bases, with 17 bases sitting between them. CDR3 length equals 17 residues. CDR3 loop: CATSRDDPAGEDNEQFF. The CDR3 nucleotides are TGTGCCACCAGCAGAGATGACCCGGCCGGGGAAGACAATGAGCAGTTCTTC.

This clone has at least ten counts. The chain joins TRBV7-9 to TRBJ2-2; D might be TRBD1 (6 bases). V lost 2 bases and J 7 bases, leaving 17 bases between the germline ends. Germline values: CDR1 SEHNR, CDR2 FQNEAQ (reference sequence). The CDR3 loop spans 16 amino acids. Here the CDR3 reads CASSLYGGLGSGELFF. The CDR3 DNA is TGTGCCAGCAGCTTATATGGGGGCCTGGGAAGCGGGGAGCTGTTTTTT.

This chain links TRBV6-5 with TRBJ2-1; TRBD2 might be the D (6 bases). Germline-derived CDR1 and CDR2 are MNHEY and SVGAGI. The length of the CDR3 is 14 residues. The V gene lost 5 bases and the J gene lost 9 bases, with 17 bases spanning the gap. In DNA form, the CDR3 reads TGTGCCAGCAGTAGCGGGTGGGGCTCCTTTGAGCAGTTCTTC. Translation: CASSSGWGSFEQFF.

CDR3 protein: CASSSSGGAQAFF. The CDR3 nucleotides read TGTGCCAGCAGCTCCAGTGGAGGGGCTCAAGCTTTCTTT. The rearrangement links TRBV11-3 to TRBJ1-1; D may be TRBD1 (5 bases). Germline CDR1 and CDR2: SGHNT and YENEEA. V was shortened by 4 bases and J by 9 bases, with 15 bases between the two germline ends. The CDR3 has 13 residues.

This clone was seen more than once but under ten times. The chain has TRBV5-1 and TRBJ1-4, with TRBD1 identical over 7 bases. CDR3 length equals 15 residues. Germline loops: CDR1 SGHRS, CDR2 YFSETQ. Germline trimming cut 5 bases from V and 7 bases from J; bases unmatched to any gene: 11. This chain's CDR3 is CASSFNRGVGEKLFF. Here the CDR3 DNA reads TGCGCCAGCAGTTTTAACAGGGGAGTAGGTGAAAAACTGTTTTTT.

This chain uses TRBV6-1 with TRBJ2-4; perhaps TRBD1 as D (5 bases). The germline V gene has CDR1 MNHNS and CDR2 SASEGT. The CDR3 spans 13 residues. V was trimmed by 2 bases and J by 7 bases, leaving 9 bases between them. Here the CDR3 DNA reads TGTGCCAGCAGTGAAAGGGGTACGAACATTCAGTACTTC. Translated: CASSERGTNIQYF.